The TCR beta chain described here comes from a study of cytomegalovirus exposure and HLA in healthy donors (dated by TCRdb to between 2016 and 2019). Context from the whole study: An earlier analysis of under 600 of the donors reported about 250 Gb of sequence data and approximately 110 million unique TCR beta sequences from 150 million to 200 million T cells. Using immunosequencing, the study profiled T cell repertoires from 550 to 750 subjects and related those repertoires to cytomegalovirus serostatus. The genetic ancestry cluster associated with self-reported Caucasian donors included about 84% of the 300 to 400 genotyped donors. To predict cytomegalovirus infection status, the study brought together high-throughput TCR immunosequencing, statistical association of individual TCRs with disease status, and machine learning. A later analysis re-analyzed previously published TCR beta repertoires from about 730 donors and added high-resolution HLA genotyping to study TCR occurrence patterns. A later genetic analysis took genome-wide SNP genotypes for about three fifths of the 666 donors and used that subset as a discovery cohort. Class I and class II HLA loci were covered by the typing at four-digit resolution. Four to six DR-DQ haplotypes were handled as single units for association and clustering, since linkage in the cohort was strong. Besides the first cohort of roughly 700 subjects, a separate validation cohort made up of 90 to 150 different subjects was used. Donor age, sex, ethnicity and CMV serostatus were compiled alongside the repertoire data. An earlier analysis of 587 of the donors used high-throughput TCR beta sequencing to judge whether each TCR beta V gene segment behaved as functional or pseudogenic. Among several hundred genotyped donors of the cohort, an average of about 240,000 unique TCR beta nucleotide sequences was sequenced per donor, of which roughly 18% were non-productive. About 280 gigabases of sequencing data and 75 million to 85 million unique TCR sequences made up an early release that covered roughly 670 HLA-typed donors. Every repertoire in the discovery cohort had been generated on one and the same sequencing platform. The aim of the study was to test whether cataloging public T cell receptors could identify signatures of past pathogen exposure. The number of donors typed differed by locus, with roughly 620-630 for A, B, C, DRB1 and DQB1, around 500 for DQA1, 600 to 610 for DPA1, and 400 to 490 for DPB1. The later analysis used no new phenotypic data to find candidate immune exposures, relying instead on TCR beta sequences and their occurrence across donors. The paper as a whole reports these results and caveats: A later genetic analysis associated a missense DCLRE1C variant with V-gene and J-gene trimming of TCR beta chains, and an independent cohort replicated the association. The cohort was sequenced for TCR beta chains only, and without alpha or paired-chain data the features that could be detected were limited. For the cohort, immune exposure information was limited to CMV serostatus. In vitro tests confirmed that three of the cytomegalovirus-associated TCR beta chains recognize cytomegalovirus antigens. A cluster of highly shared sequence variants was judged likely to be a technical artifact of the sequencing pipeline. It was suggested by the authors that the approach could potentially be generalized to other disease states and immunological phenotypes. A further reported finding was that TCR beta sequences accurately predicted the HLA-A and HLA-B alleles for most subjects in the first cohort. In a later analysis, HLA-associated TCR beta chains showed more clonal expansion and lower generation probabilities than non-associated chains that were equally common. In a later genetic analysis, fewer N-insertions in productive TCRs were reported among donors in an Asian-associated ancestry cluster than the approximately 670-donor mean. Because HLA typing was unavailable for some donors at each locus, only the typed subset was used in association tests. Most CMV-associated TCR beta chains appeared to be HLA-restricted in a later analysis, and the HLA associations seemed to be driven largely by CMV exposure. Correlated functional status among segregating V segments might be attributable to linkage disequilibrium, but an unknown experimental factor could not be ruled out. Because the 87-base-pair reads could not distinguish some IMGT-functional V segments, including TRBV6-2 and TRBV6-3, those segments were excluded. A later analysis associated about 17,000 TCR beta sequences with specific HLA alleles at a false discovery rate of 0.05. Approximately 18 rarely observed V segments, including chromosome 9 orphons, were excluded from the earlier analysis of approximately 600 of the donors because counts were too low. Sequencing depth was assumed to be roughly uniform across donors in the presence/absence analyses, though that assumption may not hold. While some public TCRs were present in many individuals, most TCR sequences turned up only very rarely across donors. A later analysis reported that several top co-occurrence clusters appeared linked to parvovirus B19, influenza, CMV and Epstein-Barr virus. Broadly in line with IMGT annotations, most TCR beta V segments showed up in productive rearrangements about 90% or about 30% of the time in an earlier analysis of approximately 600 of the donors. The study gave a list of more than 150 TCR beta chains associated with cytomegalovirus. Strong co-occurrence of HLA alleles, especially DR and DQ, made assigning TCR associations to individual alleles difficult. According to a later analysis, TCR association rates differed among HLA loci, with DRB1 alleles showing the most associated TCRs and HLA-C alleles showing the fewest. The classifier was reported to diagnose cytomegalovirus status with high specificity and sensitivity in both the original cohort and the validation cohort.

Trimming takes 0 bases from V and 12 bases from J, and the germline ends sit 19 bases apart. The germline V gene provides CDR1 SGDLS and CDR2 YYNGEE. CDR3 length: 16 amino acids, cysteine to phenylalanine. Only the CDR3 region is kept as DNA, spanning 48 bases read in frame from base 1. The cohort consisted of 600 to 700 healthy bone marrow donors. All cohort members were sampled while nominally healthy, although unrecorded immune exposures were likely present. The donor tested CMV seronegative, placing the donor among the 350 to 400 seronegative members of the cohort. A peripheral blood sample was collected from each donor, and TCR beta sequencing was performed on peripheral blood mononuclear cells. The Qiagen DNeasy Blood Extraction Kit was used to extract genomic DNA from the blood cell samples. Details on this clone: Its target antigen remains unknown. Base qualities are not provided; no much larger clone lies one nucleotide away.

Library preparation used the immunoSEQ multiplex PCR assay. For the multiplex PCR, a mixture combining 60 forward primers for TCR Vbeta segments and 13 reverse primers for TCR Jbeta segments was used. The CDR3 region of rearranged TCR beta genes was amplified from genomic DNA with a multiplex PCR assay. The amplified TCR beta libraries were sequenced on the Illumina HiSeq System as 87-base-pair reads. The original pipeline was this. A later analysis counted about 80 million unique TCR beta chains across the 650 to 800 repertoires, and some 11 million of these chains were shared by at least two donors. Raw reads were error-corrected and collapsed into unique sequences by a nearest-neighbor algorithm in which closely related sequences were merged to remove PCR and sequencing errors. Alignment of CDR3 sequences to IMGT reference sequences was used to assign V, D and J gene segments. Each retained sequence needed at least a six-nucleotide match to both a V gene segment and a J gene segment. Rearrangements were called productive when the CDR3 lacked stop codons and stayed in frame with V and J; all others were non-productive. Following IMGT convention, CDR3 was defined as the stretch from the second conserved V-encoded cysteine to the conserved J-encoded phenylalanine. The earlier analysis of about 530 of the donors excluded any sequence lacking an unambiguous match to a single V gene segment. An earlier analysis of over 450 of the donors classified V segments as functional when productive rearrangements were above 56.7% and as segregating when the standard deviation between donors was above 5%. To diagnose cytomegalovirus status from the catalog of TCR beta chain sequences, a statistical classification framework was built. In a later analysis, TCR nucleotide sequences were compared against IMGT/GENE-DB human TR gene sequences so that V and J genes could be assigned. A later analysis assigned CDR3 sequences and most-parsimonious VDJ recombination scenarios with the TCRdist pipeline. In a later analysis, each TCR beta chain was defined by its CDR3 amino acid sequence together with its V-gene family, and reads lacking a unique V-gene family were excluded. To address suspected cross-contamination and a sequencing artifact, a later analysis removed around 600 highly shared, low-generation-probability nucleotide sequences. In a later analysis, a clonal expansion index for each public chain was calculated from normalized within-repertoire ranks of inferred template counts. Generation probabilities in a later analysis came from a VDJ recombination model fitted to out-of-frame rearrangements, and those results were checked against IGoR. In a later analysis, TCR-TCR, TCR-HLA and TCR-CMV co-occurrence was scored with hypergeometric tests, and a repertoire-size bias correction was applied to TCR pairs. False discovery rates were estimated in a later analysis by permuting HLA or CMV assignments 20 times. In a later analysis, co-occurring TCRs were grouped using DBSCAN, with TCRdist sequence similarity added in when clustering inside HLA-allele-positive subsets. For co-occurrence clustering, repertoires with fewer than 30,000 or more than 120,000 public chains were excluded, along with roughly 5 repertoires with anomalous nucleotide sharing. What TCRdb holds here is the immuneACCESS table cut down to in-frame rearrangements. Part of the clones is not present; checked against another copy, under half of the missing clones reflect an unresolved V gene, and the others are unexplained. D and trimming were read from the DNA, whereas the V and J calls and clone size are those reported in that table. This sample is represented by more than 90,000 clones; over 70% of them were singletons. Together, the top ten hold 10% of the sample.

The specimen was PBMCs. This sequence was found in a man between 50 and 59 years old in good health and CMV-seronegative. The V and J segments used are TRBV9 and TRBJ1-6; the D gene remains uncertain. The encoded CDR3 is CASSVGPEPTRGPLHF. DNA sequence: TGTGCCAGCAGCGTAGGTCCCGAACCCACAAGAGGACCCCTCCACTTT.